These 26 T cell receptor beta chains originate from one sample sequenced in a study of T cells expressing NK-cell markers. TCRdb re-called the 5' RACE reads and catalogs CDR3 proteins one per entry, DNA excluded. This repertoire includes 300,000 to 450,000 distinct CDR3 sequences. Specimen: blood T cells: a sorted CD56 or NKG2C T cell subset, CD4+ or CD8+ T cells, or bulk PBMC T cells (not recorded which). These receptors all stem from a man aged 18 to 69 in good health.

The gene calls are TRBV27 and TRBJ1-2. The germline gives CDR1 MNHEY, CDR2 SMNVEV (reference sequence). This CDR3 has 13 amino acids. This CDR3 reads CASRLQVGYGYTF.

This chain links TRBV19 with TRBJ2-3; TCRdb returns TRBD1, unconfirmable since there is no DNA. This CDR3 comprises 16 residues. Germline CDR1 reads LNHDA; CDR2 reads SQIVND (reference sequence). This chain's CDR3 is CASSDGWRGSTDTQYF.

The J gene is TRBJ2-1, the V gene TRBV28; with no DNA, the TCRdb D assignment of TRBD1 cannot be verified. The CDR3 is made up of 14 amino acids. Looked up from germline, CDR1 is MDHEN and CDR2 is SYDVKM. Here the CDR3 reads CASSPQGQKNEQFF. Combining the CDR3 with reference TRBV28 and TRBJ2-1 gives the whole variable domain DVKVTQSSRYLVKRTGEKVFLECVQDMDHENMFWYRQDPGLGLRLIYFSYDVKMKEKGDIPEGYSVSREKKERFSLILESASTNQTSMYLCASSPQGQKNEQFFGPGTRLTVL.

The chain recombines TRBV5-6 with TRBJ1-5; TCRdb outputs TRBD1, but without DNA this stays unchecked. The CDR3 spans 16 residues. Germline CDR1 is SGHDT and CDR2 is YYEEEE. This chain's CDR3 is CASSLEPGQGNQPQHF.

The CDR3 region is CASSLFVGAGANVLTF. The chain couples TRBV5-1 to TRBJ2-6. CDR3 length equals 16 residues. The germline CDR1 and CDR2 sequences are SGHRS and YFSETQ. The entire variable domain, with the rest obtained from reference TRBV5-1 and TRBJ2-6, is as follows: KAGVTQTPRYLIKTRGQQVTLSCSPISGHRSVSWYQQTPGQGLQFLFEYFSETQRNKGNFPGRFSGRQFSNSRSEMNVSTLELGDSALYLCASSLFVGAGANVLTFGAGSRLTVL.

CDR3 protein: CASSPNALAEYNEQFF. The rearrangement uses TRBV5-1 and TRBJ2-1; TCRdb selects TRBD2, and the lack of DNA leaves this call unchecked. CDR1 and CDR2 (germline): SGHRS, YFSETQ. The CDR3 covers 16 residues.

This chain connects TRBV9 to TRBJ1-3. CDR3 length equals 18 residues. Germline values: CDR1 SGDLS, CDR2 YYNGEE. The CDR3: CASSPTPAQTRGGNTIYF.

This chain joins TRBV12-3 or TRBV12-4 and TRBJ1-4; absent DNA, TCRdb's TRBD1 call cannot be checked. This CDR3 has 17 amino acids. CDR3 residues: CASSLVGQGVTNEKLFF.

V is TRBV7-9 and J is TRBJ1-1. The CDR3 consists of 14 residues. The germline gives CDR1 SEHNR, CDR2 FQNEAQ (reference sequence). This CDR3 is CASSLAGALGEAFF.

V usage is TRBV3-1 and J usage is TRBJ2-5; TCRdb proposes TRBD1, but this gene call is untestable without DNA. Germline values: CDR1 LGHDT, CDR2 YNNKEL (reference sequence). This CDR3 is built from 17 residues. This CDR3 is CASSQGGLDRGLETQYF.

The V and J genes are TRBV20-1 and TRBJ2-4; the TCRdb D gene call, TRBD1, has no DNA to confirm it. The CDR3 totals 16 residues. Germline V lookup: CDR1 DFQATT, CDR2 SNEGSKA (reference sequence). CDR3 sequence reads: CSARDPSGGLENIQYF.

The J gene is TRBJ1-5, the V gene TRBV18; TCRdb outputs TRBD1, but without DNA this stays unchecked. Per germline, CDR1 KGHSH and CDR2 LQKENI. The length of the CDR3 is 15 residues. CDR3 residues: CASSHTDRANQPQHF.

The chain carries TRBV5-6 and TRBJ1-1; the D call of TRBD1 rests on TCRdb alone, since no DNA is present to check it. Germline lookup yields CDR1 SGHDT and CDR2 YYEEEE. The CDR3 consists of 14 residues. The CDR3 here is CASRTGGMNTEAFF. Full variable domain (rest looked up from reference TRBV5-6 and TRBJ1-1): DAGVTQSPTHLIKTRGQQVTLRCSPKSGHDTVSWYQQALGQGPQFIFQYYEEEERQRGNFPDRFSGHQFPNYSSELNVNALLLGDSALYLCASRTGGMNTEAFFGQGTRLTVV.

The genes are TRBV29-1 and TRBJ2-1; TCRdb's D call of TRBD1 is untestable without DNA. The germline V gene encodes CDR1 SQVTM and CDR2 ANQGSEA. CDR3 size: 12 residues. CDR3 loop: CSGARQGNEQFF.

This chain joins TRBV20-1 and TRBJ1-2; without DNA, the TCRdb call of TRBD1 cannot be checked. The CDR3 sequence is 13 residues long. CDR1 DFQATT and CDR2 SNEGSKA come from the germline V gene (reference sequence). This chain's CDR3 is CSVLDRVGYGYTF.

CDR3 loop: CSVEDRWLTGAGEAFF. J is TRBJ1-1 and V is TRBV29-1; TCRdb calls TRBD1, which cannot be checked without DNA. This CDR3 region has 16 residues. Per germline, CDR1 SQVTM and CDR2 ANQGSEA.

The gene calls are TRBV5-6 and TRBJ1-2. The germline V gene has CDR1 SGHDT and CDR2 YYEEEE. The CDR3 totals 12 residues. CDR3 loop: CASSWASGGYTF.

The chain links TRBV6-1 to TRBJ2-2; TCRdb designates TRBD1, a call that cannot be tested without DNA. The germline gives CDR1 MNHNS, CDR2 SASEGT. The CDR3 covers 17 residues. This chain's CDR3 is CASSRLDRRLNTGELFF.

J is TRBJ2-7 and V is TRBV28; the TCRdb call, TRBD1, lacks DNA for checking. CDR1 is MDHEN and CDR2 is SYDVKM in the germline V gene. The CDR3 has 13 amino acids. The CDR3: CASKKTGKEEQYF. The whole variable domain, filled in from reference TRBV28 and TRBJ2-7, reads DVKVTQSSRYLVKRTGEKVFLECVQDMDHENMFWYRQDPGLGLRLIYFSYDVKMKEKGDIPEGYSVSREKKERFSLILESASTNQTSMYLCASKKTGKEEQYFGPGTRLTVT.

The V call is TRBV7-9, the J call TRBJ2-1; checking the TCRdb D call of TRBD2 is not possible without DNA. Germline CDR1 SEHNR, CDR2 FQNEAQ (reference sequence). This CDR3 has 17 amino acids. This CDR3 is CASSLTPLAGGDNEQFF.

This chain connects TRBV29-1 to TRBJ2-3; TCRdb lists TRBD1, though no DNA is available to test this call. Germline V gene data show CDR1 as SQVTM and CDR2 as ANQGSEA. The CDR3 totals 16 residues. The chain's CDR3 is CSVVLRGTGNTDTQYF.

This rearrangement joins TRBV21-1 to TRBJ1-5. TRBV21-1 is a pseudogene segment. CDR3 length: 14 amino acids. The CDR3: CASSKDGSNQPQHF.

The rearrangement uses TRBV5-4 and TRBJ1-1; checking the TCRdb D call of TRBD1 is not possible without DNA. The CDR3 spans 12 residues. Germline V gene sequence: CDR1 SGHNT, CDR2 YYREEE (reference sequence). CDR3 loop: CATGQMNTEAFF.

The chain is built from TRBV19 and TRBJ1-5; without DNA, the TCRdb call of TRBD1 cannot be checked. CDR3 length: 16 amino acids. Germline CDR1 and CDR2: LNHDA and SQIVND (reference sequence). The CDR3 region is CASSMQGARGNQPQHF. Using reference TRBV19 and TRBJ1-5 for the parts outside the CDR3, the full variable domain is DGGITQSPKYLFRKEGQNVTLSCEQNLNHDAMYWYRQDPGQGLRLIYYSQIVNDFQKGDIAEGYSVSREKKESFPLTVTSAQKNPTAFYLCASSMQGARGNQPQHFGDGTRLSIL.

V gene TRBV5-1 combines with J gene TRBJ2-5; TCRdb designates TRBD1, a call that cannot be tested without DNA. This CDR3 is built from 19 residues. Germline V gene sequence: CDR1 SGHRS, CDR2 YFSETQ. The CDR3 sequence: CASSVKPGQGNGGQETQYF.

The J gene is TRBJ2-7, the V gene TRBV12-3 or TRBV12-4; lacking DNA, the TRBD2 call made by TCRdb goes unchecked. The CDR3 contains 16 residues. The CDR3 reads CASSFSGLAVSYEQYF.